The clone carrying this T cell receptor (beta chain) was seen more than once but under ten times. As every portion of the isolated RNA was reverse transcribed, the sequencing read expressed TCRB transcripts. Generated by immunoSEQ multiplex PCR, the TCRdb table keeps only in-frame clones and is missing some. The sample includes roughly 140,000 clones, under 60% of them seen just once. These data belong to a study of beta chain features in type 1 diabetes. Overall study context: Patients did not differ from healthy donors in age, gender or cell yield.

V dropped 2 bases and J dropped 6 bases, with 15 bases sitting between them. The germline V gene encodes CDR1 SGHTA and CDR2 FQGNSA. CDR3 length: 15 residues. The chain joins TRBV7-2 to TRBJ2-3; a possible D gene is TRBD2 (5 bases). The receptor was isolated from a man in his late teens or twenties in good health. The sample taken for sequencing was Tregs from blood. The CDR3, as DNA: TGTGCCAGCAGCTTATCGGGGAGACCCACCGATACGCAGTATTTT. Translation: CASSLSGRPTDTQYF.